The next 23 T cell receptor beta chains were all read from a single sample in a study of blood T cell repertoires in COVID-19. Produced via immunoSEQ multiplex PCR; TCRdb's table is partial and in-frame only. The sample yields 250,000 to 300,000 clones, around nine tenths seen once. Sequenced: PBMCs or T cells enriched from blood (not recorded which). These receptors came from a woman aged 25 to 39 who had recovered from COVID-19.

The chain links TRBV19 to TRBJ1-2; 11 nucleotides agree with TRBD1. Germline-derived CDR1 and CDR2 are LNHDA and SQIVND (reference sequence). The CDR3 contains 14 residues. The V gene end was trimmed by 6 bases and the J gene end by 2 bases; junction bases not matched to a gene: 2. The DNA for the CDR3 is TGTGCCAGTAGGGACAGGGGGCAAAACTATGGCTACACCTTC. Translated: CASRDRGQNYGYTF.

The V call is TRBV5-6, the J call TRBJ2-1; the match to TRBD1 covers 10 bases. CDR1 SGHDT and CDR2 YYEEEE come from the germline V gene. V was pared by 4 bases and J by 2 bases, with 3 bases of the junction left unmatched. CDR3 size: 15 residues. The DNA of the CDR3 is TGTGCCAGCAGCCGGACAGGGGGTCCCTACAATGAGCAGTTCTTC. It translates to CASSRTGGPYNEQFF.

The V gene is TRBV9, the J gene TRBJ1-2, with 12 bases matching TRBD1. Germline CDR1 reads SGDLS; CDR2 reads YYNGEE. This CDR3 contains 16 residues. J was trimmed by 7 bases and V by 0 bases; bases with no gene match: 7. The CDR3 DNA sequence: TGTGCCAGCAGCGTAGAACCCGGGACAGGGGGCGTTGGCTACACCTTC. It codes for CASSVEPGTGGVGYTF.

The chain combines TRBV19 with TRBJ1-4; D gene unclear. Germline V gene data show CDR1 as LNHDA and CDR2 as SQIVND (reference sequence). This CDR3 region has 13 residues. V dropped 5 bases and J dropped 0 bases, with 4 bases sitting between them. The chain's CDR3 is CASSSSTNEKLFF. The CDR3 DNA reads TGTGCCAGTAGTTCATCAACTAATGAAAAACTGTTTTTT.

This clone was seen once. The J gene is TRBJ2-1, the V gene TRBV3-1 (or the pseudogene TRBV3-2); 14 bases align to TRBD2. The trim removed 0 bases at V and 3 bases at J, leaving 4 bases unmatched. CDR3 length: 18 amino acids. In germline, CDR1 is LGHDT, CDR2 YNNKEL (reference sequence). The DNA for the CDR3 is TGTGCCAGCAGCCAAGAGGGACTAGCGGGAGCCTACTACAATGAGCAGTTCTTC. The encoded protein is CASSQEGLAGAYYNEQFF.

The chain recombines TRBV7-3 with TRBJ1-1; no reliable D call. Trimming cost V 5 bases and J 3 bases, with 16 bases left between them. Germline CDR1 is SGHTA and CDR2 is FQGTGA. The CDR3 length is 15 residues. This CDR3 is CASSASALQDTEAFF. The CDR3, as DNA: TGTGCCAGCAGCGCCTCCGCCCTTCAGGACACTGAAGCTTTCTTT.

This sequence joins TRBV19 and TRBJ2-1; maybe TRBD2 (5 bases). The CDR3 consists of 15 residues. Germline loops: CDR1 LNHDA, CDR2 SQIVND (reference sequence). The ends were cut back, 4 bases at V and 4 bases at J, with 14 bases in the middle. Written as DNA, the CDR3 is TGTGCCAGTAGTACACCCCGTACTAGATACAATGAGCAGTTCTTC. Translation: CASSTPRTRYNEQFF.

The CDR3 is CASSELETLGGYTF. CDR3 coding DNA: TGTGCCAGCAGTGAACTGGAGACCCTCGGGGGCTACACCTTC. The chain couples TRBV6-1 to TRBJ1-2; D remains unclear. V gave up 2 bases and J gave up 8 bases, with 15 bases separating them. CDR3 size: 14 residues. Germline loops: CDR1 MNHNS, CDR2 SASEGT.

This rearrangement joins TRBV30 to TRBJ2-3; 11 bases map to TRBD1. Germline values: CDR1 GTSNPN, CDR2 SVGIG (reference sequence). V lost 4 bases, J lost 3 bases, and 15 bases stayed unmatched. The CDR3 totals 18 residues. In nucleotides, the CDR3 is TGTGCCTGGACGGGACAGGGGGTCCGGGCCGGGATTACAGATACGCAGTATTTT. Translating gives CAWTGQGVRAGITDTQYF.

This clone appeared a few times. This chain uses TRBV7-9 with TRBJ1-2, with TRBD1 as a possible D gene (5 bases). There are 14 residues in the CDR3. From germline, CDR1 is SEHNR and CDR2 FQNEAQ (reference sequence). Trimming shortened V by 5 bases and J by 5 bases, and 15 bases separated the two germline ends. CDR3 amino acids: CASSRGTGDYGYTF. In DNA, the CDR3 is TGTGCCAGCAGCCGCGGGACCGGTGATTATGGCTACACCTTC. The entire variable domain, with the rest obtained from reference TRBV7-9 and TRBJ1-2, is as follows: DTGVSQNPRHKITKRGQNVTFRCDPISEHNRLYWYRQTLGQGPEFLTYFQNEAQLEKSRLLSDRFSAERPKGSFSTLEIQRTEQGDSAMYLCASSRGTGDYGYTFGSGTRLTVV.

This clone was seen once. This sequence joins TRBV28 and TRBJ1-4; 10 nucleotides match TRBD1. This CDR3 contains 16 residues. Germline V gene lookup returns CDR1 MDHEN and CDR2 SYDVKM. Trimming removed 5 bases from V and 9 bases from J; junction bases left unmatched: 12. CDR3 nucleotide sequence: TGTGCCAGCAGTCGGGGCACCGGGACAGGGGTCAAAAAACTGTTTTTT. Protein: CASSRGTGTGVKKLFF. Together with reference TRBV28 and TRBJ1-4, the CDR3 gives the full variable domain: DVKVTQSSRYLVKRTGEKVFLECVQDMDHENMFWYRQDPGLGLRLIYFSYDVKMKEKGDIPEGYSVSREKKERFSLILESASTNQTSMYLCASSRGTGTGVKKLFFGSGTQLSVL.

This sequence joins TRBV19 and TRBJ2-7; D unresolved. The CDR3 contains 11 residues. Trimming removed 4 bases at V and 4 bases at J, with 5 bases between. The germline V gene has CDR1 LNHDA and CDR2 SQIVND (reference sequence). Here the CDR3 DNA reads TGTGCCAGTAGTACTTTTTACGAGCAGTACTTC. This encodes CASSTFYEQYF. The full variable domain, its missing parts supplied by reference TRBV19 and TRBJ2-7, is DGGITQSPKYLFRKEGQNVTLSCEQNLNHDAMYWYRQDPGQGLRLIYYSQIVNDFQKGDIAEGYSVSREKKESFPLTVTSAQKNPTAFYLCASSTFYEQYFGPGTRLTVT.

The count of this clone is one. J is TRBJ2-1 and V is TRBV11-2; 7 bases map to TRBD2. With 1 base clipped from V and 6 bases from J, the junction kept 6 bases outside the gene matches. The germline gives CDR1 SGHAT, CDR2 FQNNGV. This CDR3 comprises 15 residues. The CDR3 sequence is CASSLAGGSINEQFF. CDR3 in DNA: TGTGCCAGCAGCTTAGCGGGAGGTTCAATCAATGAGCAGTTCTTC.

The chain has TRBV7-6 and TRBJ2-3; 7 nucleotides line up with TRBD1. Germline loops: CDR1 SGHVS, CDR2 FNYEAQ. Trimming cost V 5 bases and J 0 bases; bases outside gene matches: 8. There are 16 residues in the CDR3. The CDR3 DNA is TGTGCCAGCAGCGCCGGGACAGCCTCAAGCACAGATACGCAGTATTTT. Its translation is CASSAGTASSTDTQYF. Combining the CDR3 with reference TRBV7-6 and TRBJ2-3 gives the whole variable domain GAGVSQSPRYKVTKRGQDVALRCDPISGHVSLYWYRQALGQGPEFLTYFNYEAQQDKSGLPNDRFSAERPEGSISTLTIQRTEQRDSAMYRCASSAGTASSTDTQYFGPGTRLTVL.

The chain is built from TRBV5-1 and TRBJ2-7; D may be TRBD1 (6 bases). There are 16 residues in the CDR3. Germline CDR1 and CDR2: SGHRS and YFSETQ. Trimming took 4 bases from V and 3 from J, leaving 20 bases between them. CDR3 coding DNA: TGCGCCAGCAGCGACTTTGTTGGGGGCAGGAGCTACGAGCAGTACTTC. It codes for CASSDFVGGRSYEQYF.

This chain joins TRBV10-3 and TRBJ1-1; 10 bases fit TRBD1. Germline values: CDR1 ENHRY, CDR2 SYGVKD. CDR3 length: 14 residues. V lost 5 bases, J lost 4 bases, and 4 bases stayed unmatched. This CDR3 is CAISSGTGVTEAFF. Here the CDR3 DNA reads TGTGCCATCAGTTCCGGGACAGGGGTCACTGAAGCTTTCTTT.

V gene TRBV7-2 combines with J gene TRBJ1-1; D unclear. This CDR3 has 14 amino acids. The germline V and J ends were trimmed by 2 bases and 1 base, with 8 bases remaining between them. Germline-derived CDR1 and CDR2 are SGHTA and FQGNSA. In nucleotides, the CDR3 is TGTGCCAGCAGCTTACTAGGAACGAACACTGAAGCTTTCTTT. Translating gives CASSLLGTNTEAFF.

The chain carries TRBV27 and TRBJ2-1, with D perhaps TRBD1 (7 bases). Trimming cost V 4 bases and J 5 bases, with 18 bases left between them. The CDR3 covers 16 residues. The germline V gene encodes CDR1 MNHEY and CDR2 SMNVEV (reference sequence). CDR3 in amino acids: CASSSQQGTLNNEQFF. CDR3 DNA sequence: TGTGCCAGCAGTTCCCAACAGGGGACTCTTAACAATGAGCAGTTCTTC.

This chain links TRBV5-1 with TRBJ2-7; D is perhaps TRBD2 (7 bases). Trimming stripped 0 bases from V and 4 bases from J, with 17 bases between. The CDR3 consists of 16 residues. The germline gives CDR1 SGHRS, CDR2 YFSETQ. For the CDR3, the DNA is TGCGCCAGCAGCTTGGAACGTGTAGGGAGGGGGTACGAGCAGTACTTC. Its translation: CASSLERVGRGYEQYF.

This chain uses TRBV6-5 with TRBJ2-4; tentatively, D is TRBD2 (5 bases). The germline gives CDR1 MNHEY, CDR2 SVGAGI. Trimming took 0 bases from V and 4 from J, leaving 10 bases between them. The CDR3 is 15 amino acids. The CDR3 spells CASSYSVAGKNIQYF. Written as DNA, the CDR3 is TGTGCCAGCAGTTACTCGGTGGCGGGTAAAAACATTCAGTACTTC.

The chain has TRBV7-9 and TRBJ2-6, with 8 bases aligning to TRBD1. The CDR3 is 15 amino acids. Germline assignment: CDR1 SEHNR and CDR2 FQNEAQ (reference sequence). V gave up 6 bases and J gave up 2 bases; unmatched junction bases: 3. The CDR3 sequence: CASSRQGPGANVLTF. CDR3 DNA: TGTGCCAGCAGTCGACAGGGGCCTGGGGCCAACGTCCTGACTTTC.

The chain joins TRBV6-5 to TRBJ2-7, with TRBD2 as a possible D gene (7 bases). This CDR3 has 15 residues. Trimming removed 0 bases at V and 1 base at J, with 10 bases between. CDR1 and CDR2 (germline): MNHEY, SVGAGI. In DNA, the CDR3 is TGTGCCAGCAGTTACTCGGGAGGGGGGTCCTACGAGCAGTACTTC. This codes for CASSYSGGGSYEQYF.

This clone appeared a single time. This rearrangement joins TRBV21-1 to TRBJ1-2. TRBV21-1 is recorded as a pseudogene. The CDR3 has 17 amino acids. The CDR3 loop is CASSKALEGCEVIGYTF. Here the CDR3 DNA reads TGTGCCAGCAGCAAAGCGCTCGAAGGCTGCGAGGTAATTGGCTACACCTTC.